A selection of T cell receptor beta chains follows, all from one sample in a study of T cells in Graves' hyperthyroidism and ophthalmopathy. TCRdb re-analysed the multiplex PCR reads in MiXCR, keeping a single row per CDR3 protein. The sample lists about 260,000 distinct CDR3 sequences, around 17% occurring once. Source material: blood. The receptors stem from a woman between 18 and 30 years old with Graves' ophthalmopathy. CDR3s include the opening cysteine and the closing phenylalanine or tryptophan. Fields, in order: D gene, J gene, clone size, V gene, CDR3 protein, CDR3 DNA. The D gene is left open where the match is weak. The size of a clone is reported for some rows only, either as once, few or many, or as a class for expanded clones.

>TRBD1|TRBJ1-2|many|TRBV2
CASSESGQGVFYGYTF
TGTGCCAGCAGTGAGTCAGGGCAGGGGGTGTTCTATGGCTACACCTTC
>TRBD1|TRBJ2-7|many|TRBV20-1
CSARPQGASYEQYF
TGCAGTGCTAGACCACAGGGGGCGTCCTACGAGCAGTACTTC
>-|TRBJ1-2|many|TRBV5-1
CASSLEAAVGSYTF
TGCGCCAGCAGCTTGGAGGCGGCCGTCGGCAGCTACACCTTC
>TRBD1|TRBJ1-1|many|TRBV20-1
CSAYKRDRDTEAFF
TGCAGTGCTTATAAAAGGGACAGGGACACTGAAGCTTTCTTT
>-|TRBJ1-2|many|TRBV20-1
CSARDLGDYGYTF
TGCAGTGCTAGAGATTTGGGTGACTATGGCTACACCTTC
>-|TRBJ2-5|many|TRBV14
CASSQASWGPETQYF
TGTGCCAGCAGCCAAGCTAGCTGGGGGCCAGAGACCCAGTACTTC
>TRBD2|TRBJ2-5|many|TRBV4-1
CASSQEPKVAGGGWQETQYF
TGCGCCAGCAGCCAAGAGCCAAAAGTAGCGGGAGGAGGATGGCAGGAGACCCAGTACTTC
>TRBD2|TRBJ2-1|-|TRBV7-2
CASSLTSGSPNEQFF
TGTGCCAGCAGCTTAACTAGCGGGAGTCCCAATGAGCAGTTCTTC
>-|TRBJ2-1|-|TRBV2
CASRRDLGYNEQFF
TGTGCCAGCAGGCGGGACCTGGGGTACAATGAGCAGTTCTTC
>-|TRBJ2-1|many|TRBV2
CASSSSRWNEQFF
TGTGCCAGCAGTTCCTCGCGGTGGAATGAGCAGTTCTTC
>-|TRBJ1-1|many|TRBV28
CASSFFNLRGATEAFF
TGTGCCAGCAGTTTTTTCAATCTGCGGGGCGCGACTGAAGCTTTCTTT
>TRBD2|TRBJ2-3|many|TRBV28
CASSPQGLAGASSYTDTQYF
TGTGCCAGCAGTCCGCAGGGGCTAGCGGGAGCCTCCTCTTACACAGATACGCAGTATTTT
>TRBD1|TRBJ1-2|many|TRBV12-3/TRBV12-4
CASSQETGGAGYGYTF
TGTGCCAGCAGCCAAGAAACAGGGGGCGCTGGCTATGGCTACACCTTC
>-|TRBJ2-7|-|TRBV30
CAWAQGNPYEQYF
TGTGCCTGGGCGCAGGGTAATCCCTACGAGCAGTACTTC
>TRBD1|TRBJ1-2|many|TRBV10-3
CAISEPDRGSYGYTF
TGTGCCATCAGTGAGCCGGACAGGGGGAGCTATGGCTACACCTTC
>-|TRBJ1-1|many|TRBV5-4
CASSLGHAGDTEAFF
TGTGCCAGCAGCTTGGGGCACGCCGGGGACACTGAAGCTTTCTTT
>-|TRBJ2-1|-|TRBV11-3
CASSLVGQLVVSYNEQFF
TGTGCCAGCAGCTTGGTCGGACAGCTAGTCGTTTCCTACAATGAGCAGTTCTTC
>TRBD2|TRBJ2-3|few|TRBV6-2/TRBV6-3
CASSLTSKYTQYF
TGTGCCAGCAGTTTGACTAGCAAATATACGCAGTATTTT
>TRBD2|TRBJ2-1|many|TRBV7-2
CASSTPGREGRNEQFF
TGTGCCAGCAGCACCCCGGGGCGGGAGGGCCGCAATGAGCAGTTCTTC
>TRBD1|TRBJ2-3|many|TRBV3-1
CASSQRAPGQGLTDTQYF
TGTGCCAGCAGCCAACGAGCGCCGGGACAGGGATTAACAGATACGCAGTATTTT
>-|TRBJ1-2|many|TRBV20-1
CSASLDGTKGGYTF
TGCAGTGCTAGCCTCGACGGGACAAAGGGTGGCTACACCTTC
>-|TRBJ1-2|-|TRBV19
CASSAGTSYGYTF
TGTGCCAGTAGTGCCGGGACTTCCTATGGCTACACCTTC
>-|TRBJ2-5|many|TRBV6-1
CASRDAGAGAGETQYF
TGTGCCAGCAGGGATGCGGGGGCGGGGGCAGGGGAGACCCAGTACTTC
>TRBD1|TRBJ1-5|many|TRBV28
CASSFQTGGSRQPQHF
TGTGCCAGCAGTTTCCAGACAGGGGGAAGTCGGCAGCCCCAGCATTTT
>TRBD2|TRBJ2-1|-|TRBV7-2
CASSLDVAGGAYNEQFF
TGTGCCAGCAGCTTAGATGTAGCGGGAGGGGCCTACAATGAGCAGTTCTTC
>TRBD2|TRBJ2-1|many|TRBV27
CASSLKLAGGVEQFF
TGTGCCAGCAGTTTAAAACTAGCGGGAGGGGTTGAGCAGTTCTTC
>-|TRBJ2-6|few|TRBV20-1
CSASLAGANVLTF
TGCAGTGCCAGTCTCGCTGGGGCCAACGTCCTGACTTTC
>TRBD2|TRBJ2-7|many|TRBV27
CARKRRTSGRAVQYF
TGTGCCAGAAAAAGACGGACTAGCGGGAGAGCTGTGCAGTACTTC
>TRBD1|TRBJ1-1|many|TRBV6-1
CASSDTGGVLPEAFF
TGTGCCAGCAGTGATACAGGGGGCGTTTTGCCTGAAGCTTTCTTT
>-|TRBJ1-1|-|TRBV28
CASSSRVTEAFF
TGTGCCAGCAGCAGCAGAGTCACTGAAGCTTTCTTT
>-|TRBJ1-6|many|TRBV7-6
CASSWDGYNSPLHF
TGTGCCAGCAGCTGGGACGGCTATAATTCACCCCTCCACTTT
>TRBD1|TRBJ2-2|-|TRBV10-3
CAIRDRGGTEPGELFF
TGTGCCATCAGGGACAGGGGGGGAACAGAGCCCGGGGAGCTGTTTTTT
>TRBD2|TRBJ2-7|-|TRBV27
CASSLYTSGYEQYF
TGTGCCAGCAGTTTATATACTAGCGGGTACGAGCAGTACTTC
>-|TRBJ1-2|few|TRBV7-9
CASSPDKPGYTF
TGTGCCAGCAGCCCGGACAAACCGGGCTACACCTTC
>-|TRBJ2-3|many|TRBV5-1
CASSFGGVAGEADTQYF
TGCGCCAGCAGCTTTGGCGGGGTTGCCGGGGAAGCAGATACGCAGTATTTT